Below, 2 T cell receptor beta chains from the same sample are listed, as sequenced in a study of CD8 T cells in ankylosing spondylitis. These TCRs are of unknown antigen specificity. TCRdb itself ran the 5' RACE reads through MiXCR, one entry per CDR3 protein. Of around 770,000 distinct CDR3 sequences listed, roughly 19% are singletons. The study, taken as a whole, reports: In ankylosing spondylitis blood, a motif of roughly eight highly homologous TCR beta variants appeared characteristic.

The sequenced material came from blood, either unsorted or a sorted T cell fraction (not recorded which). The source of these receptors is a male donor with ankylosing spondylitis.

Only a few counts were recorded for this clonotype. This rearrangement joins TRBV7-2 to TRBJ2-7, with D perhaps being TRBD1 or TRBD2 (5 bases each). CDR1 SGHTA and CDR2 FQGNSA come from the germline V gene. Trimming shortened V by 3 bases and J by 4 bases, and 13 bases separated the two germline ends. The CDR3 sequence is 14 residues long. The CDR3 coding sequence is TGTGCCAGCAGCTTGGGGGTAGCCGGATACGAGCAGTACTTC. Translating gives CASSLGVAGYEQYF.

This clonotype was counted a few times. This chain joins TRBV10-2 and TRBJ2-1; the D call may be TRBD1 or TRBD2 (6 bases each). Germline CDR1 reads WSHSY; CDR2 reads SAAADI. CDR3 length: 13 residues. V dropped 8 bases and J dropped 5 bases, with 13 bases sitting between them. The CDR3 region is CASDGGRNNEQFF. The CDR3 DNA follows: TGCGCCAGCGATGGGGGGCGGAACAATGAGCAGTTCTTC.